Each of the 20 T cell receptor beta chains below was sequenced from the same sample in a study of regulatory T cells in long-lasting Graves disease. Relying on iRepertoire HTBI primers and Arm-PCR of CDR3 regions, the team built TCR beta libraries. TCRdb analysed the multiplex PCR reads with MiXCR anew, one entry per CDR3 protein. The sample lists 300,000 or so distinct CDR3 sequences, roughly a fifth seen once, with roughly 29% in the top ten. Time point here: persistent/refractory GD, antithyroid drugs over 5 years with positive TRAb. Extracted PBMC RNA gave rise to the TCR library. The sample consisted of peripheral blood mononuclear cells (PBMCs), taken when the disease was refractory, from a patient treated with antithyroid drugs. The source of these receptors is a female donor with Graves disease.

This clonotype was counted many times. The CDR3 spells CASSKNTGELFF. The CDR3 bases are TGTGCCAGCTCCAAGAACACCGGGGAGCTGTTTTTT. The rearrangement links TRBV6-1 to TRBJ2-2, with D uncertain. CDR3 length: 12 residues. CDR1 is MNHNS and CDR2 is SASEGT in the germline V gene. With 8 bases removed from V and 1 base from J, the gap between germline ends came to 5 bases.

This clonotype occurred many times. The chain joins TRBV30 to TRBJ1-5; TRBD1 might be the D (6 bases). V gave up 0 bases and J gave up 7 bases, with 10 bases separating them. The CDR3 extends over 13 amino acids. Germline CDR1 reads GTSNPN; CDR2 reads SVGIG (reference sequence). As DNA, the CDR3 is TGTGCCTGGAGTGTAGGGGGTGGCCAGCCCCAGCATTTT. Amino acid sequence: CAWSVGGGQPQHF.

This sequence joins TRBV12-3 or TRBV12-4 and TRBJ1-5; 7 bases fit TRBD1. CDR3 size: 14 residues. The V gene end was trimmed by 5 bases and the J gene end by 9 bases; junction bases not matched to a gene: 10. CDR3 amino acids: CASSPQEGAGPQHF. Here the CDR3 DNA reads TGTGCCAGCAGTCCGCAGGAGGGGGCAGGGCCCCAGCATTTT.

The CDR3 DNA sequence: TGCGCCAGCAGCTTGGGACATAACTCTGGGGCCAACGTCCTGACTTTC. This encodes CASSLGHNSGANVLTF. This chain joins TRBV5-1 and TRBJ2-6, with D uncertain. The CDR3 is 16 amino acids. Germline V CDR1 and CDR2: SGHRS, YFSETQ. V dropped 0 bases and J dropped 0 bases, with 7 bases sitting between them. Full variable domain (remainder filled in from reference TRBV5-1 and TRBJ2-6): KAGVTQTPRYLIKTRGQQVTLSCSPISGHRSVSWYQQTPGQGLQFLFEYFSETQRNKGNFPGRFSGRQFSNSRSEMNVSTLELGDSALYLCASSLGHNSGANVLTFGAGSRLTVL.

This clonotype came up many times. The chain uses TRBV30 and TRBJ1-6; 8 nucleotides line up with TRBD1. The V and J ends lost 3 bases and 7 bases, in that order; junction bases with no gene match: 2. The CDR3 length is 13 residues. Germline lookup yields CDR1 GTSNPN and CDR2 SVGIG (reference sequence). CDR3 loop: CAWRQGGNSPLHF. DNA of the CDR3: TGTGCCTGGAGACAGGGGGGGAATTCACCCCTCCACTTT. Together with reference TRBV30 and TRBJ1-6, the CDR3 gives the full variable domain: SQTIHQWPATLVQPVGSPLSLECTVEGTSNPNLYWYRQAAGRGLQLLFYSVGIGQISSEVPQNLSASRPQDRQFILSSKKLLLSDSGFYLCAWRQGGNSPLHFGNGTRLTVT.

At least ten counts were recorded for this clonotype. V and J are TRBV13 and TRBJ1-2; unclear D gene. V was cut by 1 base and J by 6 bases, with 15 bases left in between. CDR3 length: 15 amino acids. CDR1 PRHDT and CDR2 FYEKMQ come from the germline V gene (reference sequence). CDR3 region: CASSLVQSHYDGYTF. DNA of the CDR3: TGTGCCAGCAGCTTAGTTCAGTCCCACTACGATGGCTACACCTTC.

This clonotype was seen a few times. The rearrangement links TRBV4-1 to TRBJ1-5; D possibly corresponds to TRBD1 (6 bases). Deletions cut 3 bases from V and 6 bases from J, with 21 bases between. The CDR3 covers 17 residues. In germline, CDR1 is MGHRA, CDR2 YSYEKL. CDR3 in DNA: TGCGCCAGCAGCCAGACCCTCGACAGGTCGAGGGGTCAGCCCCAGCATTTT. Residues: CASSQTLDRSRGQPQHF.

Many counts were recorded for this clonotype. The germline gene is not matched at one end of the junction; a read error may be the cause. In DNA form, the CDR3 reads TGTGCCAGCAGCCGAGGACAGGGAGCCTACGAGCAGTACTTC. Encoded protein: CASSRGQGAYEQYF. V usage is TRBV5-1 and J usage is TRBJ2-7, with 8 bases matching TRBD1. The CDR3 totals 14 residues. Germline V CDR1 and CDR2: SGHRS, YFSETQ.

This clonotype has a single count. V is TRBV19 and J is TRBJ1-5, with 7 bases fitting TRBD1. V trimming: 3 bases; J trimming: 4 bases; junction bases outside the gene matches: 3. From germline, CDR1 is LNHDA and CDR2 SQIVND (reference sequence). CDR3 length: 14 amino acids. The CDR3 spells CASSMGQFNQPQHF. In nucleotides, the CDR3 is TGTGCCAGTAGTATGGGACAGTTTAATCAGCCCCAGCATTTT.

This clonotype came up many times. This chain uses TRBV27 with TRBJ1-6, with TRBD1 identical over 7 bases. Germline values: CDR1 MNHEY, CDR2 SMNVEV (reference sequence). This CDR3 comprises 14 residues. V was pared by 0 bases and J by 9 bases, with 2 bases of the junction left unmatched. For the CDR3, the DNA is TGTGCCAGCAGTTTATCACCAGGGGGTTCACCCCTCCACTTT. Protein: CASSLSPGGSPLHF.

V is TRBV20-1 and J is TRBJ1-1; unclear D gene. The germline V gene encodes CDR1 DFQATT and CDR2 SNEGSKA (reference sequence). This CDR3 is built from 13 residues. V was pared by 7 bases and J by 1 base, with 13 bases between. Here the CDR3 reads CSVKFMGNTEAFF. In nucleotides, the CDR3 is TGCAGTGTTAAGTTTATGGGGAACACTGAAGCTTTCTTT.

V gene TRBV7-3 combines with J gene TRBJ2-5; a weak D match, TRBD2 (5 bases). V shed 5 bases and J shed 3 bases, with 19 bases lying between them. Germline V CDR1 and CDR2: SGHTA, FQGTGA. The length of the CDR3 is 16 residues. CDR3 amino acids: CASSHCRPEGKETQYF. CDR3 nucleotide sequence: TGTGCCAGCAGCCACTGTCGTCCAGAGGGTAAAGAGACCCAGTACTTC. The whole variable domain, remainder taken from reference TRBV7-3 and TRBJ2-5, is GAGVSQTPSNKVTEKGKYVELRCDPISGHTALYWYRQSLGQGPEFLIYFQGTGAADDSGLPNDRFFAVRPEGSVSTLKIQRTERGDSAVYLCASSHCRPEGKETQYFGPGTRLLVL.

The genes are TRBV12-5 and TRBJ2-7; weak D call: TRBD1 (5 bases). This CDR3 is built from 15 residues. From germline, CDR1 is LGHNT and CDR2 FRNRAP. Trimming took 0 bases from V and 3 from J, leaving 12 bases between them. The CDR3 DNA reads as TGTGCTAGTGGTTTGGTACTGACAGAATTCTACGAGCAGTACTTC. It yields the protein CASGLVLTEFYEQYF.

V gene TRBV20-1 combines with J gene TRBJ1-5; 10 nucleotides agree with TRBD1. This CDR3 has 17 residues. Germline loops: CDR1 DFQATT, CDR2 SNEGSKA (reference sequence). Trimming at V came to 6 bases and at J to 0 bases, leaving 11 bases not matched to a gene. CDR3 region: CSASRDRGYHSNQPQHF. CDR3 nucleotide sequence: TGCAGTGCAAGCCGGGACAGGGGTTATCATAGCAATCAGCCCCAGCATTTT.

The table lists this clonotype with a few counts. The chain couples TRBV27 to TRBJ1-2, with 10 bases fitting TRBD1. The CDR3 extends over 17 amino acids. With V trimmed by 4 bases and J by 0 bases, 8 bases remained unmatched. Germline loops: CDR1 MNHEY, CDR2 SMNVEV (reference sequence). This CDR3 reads CASSSGQGGSANYGYTF. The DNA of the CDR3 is TGTGCCAGCAGTTCCGGACAGGGGGGTAGCGCTAACTATGGCTACACCTTC.

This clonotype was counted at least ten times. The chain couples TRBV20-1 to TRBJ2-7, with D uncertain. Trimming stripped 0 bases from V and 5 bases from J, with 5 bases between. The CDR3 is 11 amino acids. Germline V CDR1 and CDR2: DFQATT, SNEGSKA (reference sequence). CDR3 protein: CSAREFDEQYF. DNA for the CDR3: TGCAGTGCTAGAGAATTCGACGAGCAGTACTTC.

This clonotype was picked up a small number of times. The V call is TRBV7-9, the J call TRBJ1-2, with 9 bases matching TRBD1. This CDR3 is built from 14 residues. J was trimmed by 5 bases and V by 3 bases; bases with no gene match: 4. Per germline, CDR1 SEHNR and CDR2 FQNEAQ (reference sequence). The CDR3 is CASSFQGQGYGYTF. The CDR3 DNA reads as TGTGCCAGCAGCTTCCAGGGACAGGGATATGGCTACACCTTC.

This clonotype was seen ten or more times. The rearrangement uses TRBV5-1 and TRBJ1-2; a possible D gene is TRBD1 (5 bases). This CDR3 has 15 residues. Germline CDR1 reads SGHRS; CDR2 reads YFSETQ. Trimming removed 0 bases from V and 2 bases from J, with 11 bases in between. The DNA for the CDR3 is TGCGCCAGCAGCTTGGGACAGACCGTAAACTATGGCTACACCTTC. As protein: CASSLGQTVNYGYTF.

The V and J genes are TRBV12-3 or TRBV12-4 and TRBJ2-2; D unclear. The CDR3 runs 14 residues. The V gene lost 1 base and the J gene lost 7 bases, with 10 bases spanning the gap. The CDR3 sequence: CASSLDRRVGELFF. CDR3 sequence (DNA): TGTGCCAGCAGTTTAGACCGGCGTGTCGGGGAGCTGTTTTTT.

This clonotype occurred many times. CDR3 sequence: CASSRSGGASGANVLTF. The CDR3 nucleotides are TGTGCCAGCAGCCGTAGCGGGGGGGCCAGTGGGGCCAACGTCCTGACTTTC. The V gene is TRBV12-3 or TRBV12-4, the J gene TRBJ2-6, with TRBD2 matching 11 bases. This CDR3 has 17 residues. V lost 6 bases, J lost 3 bases, and 7 bases stayed unmatched.